This TCR beta chain came from a study of neurological immune-mediated disorders. Many counts were recorded for this clonotype. Sample time point: longitudinal time-point 3. Germline values: CDR1 SGHRS, CDR2 YFSETQ. This CDR3 is built from 16 residues. V lost 7 bases and J lost 0, with 19 bases in between. TCRdb passed the 5' RACE reads through MiXCR, listing each CDR3 protein once. The sample carries some 89,000 distinct CDR3 sequences, 4.3% recorded once. The receptor's source is a woman in her fifties or sixties with multiple sclerosis. Material: PBMCs. The V gene is TRBV5-1, the J gene TRBJ1-1; possibly TRBD1 for D (5 bases). The CDR3 spells CASQAGLRQLNTEAFF. CDR3 nucleotide sequence: TGCGCCAGCCAGGCGGGACTACGGCAACTGAACACTGAAGCTTTCTTT. Looking up the rest from reference TRBV5-1 and TRBJ1-1 gives the full variable domain: KAGVTQTPRYLIKTRGQQVTLSCSPISGHRSVSWYQQTPGQGLQFLFEYFSETQRNKGNFPGRFSGRQFSNSRSEMNVSTLELGDSALYLCASQAGLRQLNTEAFFGQGTRLTVV.